The entry below gives a single TCR beta chain sequence along with its context. The data are from a study of technical replicates of blood from four donors. Germline CDR1 SGHRS, CDR2 YFSETQ. Trimming removed 3 bases from V and 5 bases from J; junction bases left unmatched: 17. This CDR3 is 17 amino acids long. TCRdb keeps only in-frame clones here, not all; method: immunoSEQ multiplex PCR. The table shows some 79,000 clones, with more than 85% occurring only once. This chain uses TRBV5-1 with TRBJ2-7; 7 nucleotides line up with TRBD1. The TCR sequence derives from a human donor in good health. Some clones in this sample may be carry-over from other donors' samples. The sample taken for sequencing was T cells isolated from PBMCs. The CDR3 DNA follows: TGCGCCAGCAGCTGGGAGTGGGACAGCAGACGGGGCGACGAGCAGTACTTC. Its translation: CASSWEWDSRRGDEQYF.